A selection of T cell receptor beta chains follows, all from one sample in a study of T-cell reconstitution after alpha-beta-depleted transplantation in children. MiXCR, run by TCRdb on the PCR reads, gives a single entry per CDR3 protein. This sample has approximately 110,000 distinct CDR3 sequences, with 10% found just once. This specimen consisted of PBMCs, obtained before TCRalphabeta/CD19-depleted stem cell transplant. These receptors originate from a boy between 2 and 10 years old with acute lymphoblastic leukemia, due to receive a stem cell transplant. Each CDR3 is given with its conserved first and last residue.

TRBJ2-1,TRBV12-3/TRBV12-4,CASSLGRGEQFF
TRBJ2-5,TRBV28,CASSLTGFGGGNKETQYF
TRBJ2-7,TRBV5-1,CASRNTGQGIYEQYF
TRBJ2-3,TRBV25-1,CASSEGSGARTDTQYF
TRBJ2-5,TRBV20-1,CSARAFYGDQETQYF
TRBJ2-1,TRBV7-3,CASSLSRVPYNEQFF
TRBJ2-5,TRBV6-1,CASSPGQATGAQYF
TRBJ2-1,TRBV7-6,CASSLDSGTRRGNEQFF
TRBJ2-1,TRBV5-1,CASSLKRLAGERSNEQFF
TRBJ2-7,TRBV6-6,CASSQQGTYEQYF
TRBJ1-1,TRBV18,CASSPRQAMNTEAFF
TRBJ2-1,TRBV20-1,CSAGTSGLRHSYNEQFF
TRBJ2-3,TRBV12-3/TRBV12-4,CASSSGLIVTDTQYF
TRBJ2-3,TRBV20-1,CSARDPDRGRGDTQYF
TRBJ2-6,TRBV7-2,CASSLAQRTGASGSSGANVLTF
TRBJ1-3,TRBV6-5,CASSNLLGPDFSDF
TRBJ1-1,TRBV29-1,CSADWSGGTEAFF
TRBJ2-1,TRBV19,CASRRKSGSSYNEQFF
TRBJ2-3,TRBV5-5,CASSSWASAAADTQYF
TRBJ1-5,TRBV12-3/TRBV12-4,CASSSAAGFGNQPQHF
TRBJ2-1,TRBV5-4,CASSIGGTSGYNEQFF
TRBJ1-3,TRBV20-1,CSARDSLRQGHTIYF
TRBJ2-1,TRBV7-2,CASSFSSAGEQFF
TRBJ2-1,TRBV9,CASSADRDEQFF
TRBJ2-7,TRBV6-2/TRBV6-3,CASSYMAGGPTYEQYF